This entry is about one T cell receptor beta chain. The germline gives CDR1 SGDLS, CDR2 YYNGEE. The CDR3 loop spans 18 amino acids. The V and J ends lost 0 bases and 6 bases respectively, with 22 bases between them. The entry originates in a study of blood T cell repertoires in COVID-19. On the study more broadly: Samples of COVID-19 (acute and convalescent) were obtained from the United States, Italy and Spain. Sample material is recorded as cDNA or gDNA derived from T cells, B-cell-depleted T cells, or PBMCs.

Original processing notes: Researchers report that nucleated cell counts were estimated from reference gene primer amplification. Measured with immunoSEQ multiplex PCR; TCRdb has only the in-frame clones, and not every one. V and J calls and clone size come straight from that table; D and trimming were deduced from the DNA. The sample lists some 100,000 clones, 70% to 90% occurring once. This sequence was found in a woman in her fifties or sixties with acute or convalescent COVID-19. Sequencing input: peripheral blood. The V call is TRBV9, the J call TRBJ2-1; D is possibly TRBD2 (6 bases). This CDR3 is CASSVALAEVQGSNEQFF. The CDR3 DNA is TGTGCCAGCAGCGTAGCGTTAGCGGAAGTGCAAGGCAGCAATGAGCAGTTCTTC.